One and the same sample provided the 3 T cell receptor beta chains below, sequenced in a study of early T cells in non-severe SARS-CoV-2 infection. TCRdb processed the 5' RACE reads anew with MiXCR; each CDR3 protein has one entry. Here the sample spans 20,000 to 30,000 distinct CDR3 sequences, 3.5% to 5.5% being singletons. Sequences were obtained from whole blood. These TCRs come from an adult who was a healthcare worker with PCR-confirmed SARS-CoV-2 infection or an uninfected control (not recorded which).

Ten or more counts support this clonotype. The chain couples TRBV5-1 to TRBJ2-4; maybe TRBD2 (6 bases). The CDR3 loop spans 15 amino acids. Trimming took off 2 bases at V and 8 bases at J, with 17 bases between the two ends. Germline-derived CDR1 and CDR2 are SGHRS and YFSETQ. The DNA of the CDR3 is TGCGCCAGCAGCTTCGGCGGGGCAGAGGTTTACATTCAGTACTTC. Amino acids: CASSFGGAEVYIQYF.

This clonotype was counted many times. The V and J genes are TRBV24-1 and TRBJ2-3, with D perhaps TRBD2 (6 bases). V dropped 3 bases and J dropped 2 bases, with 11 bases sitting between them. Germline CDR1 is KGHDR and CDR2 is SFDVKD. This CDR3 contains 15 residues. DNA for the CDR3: TGTGCCACCAGTGATACTAGCAGGAACACAGATACGCAGTATTTT. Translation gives CATSDTSRNTDTQYF.

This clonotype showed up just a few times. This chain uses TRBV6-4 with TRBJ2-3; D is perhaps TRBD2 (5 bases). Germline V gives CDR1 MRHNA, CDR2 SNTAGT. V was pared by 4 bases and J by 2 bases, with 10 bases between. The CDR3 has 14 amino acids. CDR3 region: CASSAGNHTDTQYF. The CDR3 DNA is TGTGCCAGCAGTGCCGGGAACCACACAGATACGCAGTATTTT.